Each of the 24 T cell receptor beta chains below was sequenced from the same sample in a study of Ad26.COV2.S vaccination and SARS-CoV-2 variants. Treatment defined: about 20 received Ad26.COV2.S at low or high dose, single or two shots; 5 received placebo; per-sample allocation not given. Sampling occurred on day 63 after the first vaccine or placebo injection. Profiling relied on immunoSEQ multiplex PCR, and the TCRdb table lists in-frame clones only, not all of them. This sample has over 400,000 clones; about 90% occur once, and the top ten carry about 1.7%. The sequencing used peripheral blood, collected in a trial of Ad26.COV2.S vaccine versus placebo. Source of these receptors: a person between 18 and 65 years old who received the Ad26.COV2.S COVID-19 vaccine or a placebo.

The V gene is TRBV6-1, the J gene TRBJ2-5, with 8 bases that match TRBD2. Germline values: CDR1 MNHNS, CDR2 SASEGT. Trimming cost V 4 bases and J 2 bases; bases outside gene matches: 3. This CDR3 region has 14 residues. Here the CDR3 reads CASSGAGEQETQYF. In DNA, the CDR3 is TGTGCCAGCAGTGGAGCGGGGGAGCAAGAGACCCAGTACTTC.

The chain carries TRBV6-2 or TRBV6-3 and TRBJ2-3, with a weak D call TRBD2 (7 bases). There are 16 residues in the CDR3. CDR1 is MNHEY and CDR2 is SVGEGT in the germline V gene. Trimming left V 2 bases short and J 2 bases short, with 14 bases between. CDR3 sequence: CASSYGRGRFTDTQYF. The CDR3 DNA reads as TGTGCCAGCAGTTACGGGCGGGGGCGCTTCACAGATACGCAGTATTTT.

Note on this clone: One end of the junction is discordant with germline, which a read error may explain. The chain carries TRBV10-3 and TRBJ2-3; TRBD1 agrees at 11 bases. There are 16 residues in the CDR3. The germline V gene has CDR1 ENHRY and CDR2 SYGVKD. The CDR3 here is CAIRAGIGTGGDAQYF. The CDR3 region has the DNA TGTGCCATCAGGGCAGGTATCGGGACAGGGGGAGATGCGCAGTATTTT.

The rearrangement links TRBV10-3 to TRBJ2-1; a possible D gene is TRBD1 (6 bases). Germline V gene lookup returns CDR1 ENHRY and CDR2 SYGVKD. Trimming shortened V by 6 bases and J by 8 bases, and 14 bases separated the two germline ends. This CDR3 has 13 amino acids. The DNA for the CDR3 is TGTGCCATCAGCCGGGATCCAGGGGATGAGCAGTTCTTC. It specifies CAISRDPGDEQFF.

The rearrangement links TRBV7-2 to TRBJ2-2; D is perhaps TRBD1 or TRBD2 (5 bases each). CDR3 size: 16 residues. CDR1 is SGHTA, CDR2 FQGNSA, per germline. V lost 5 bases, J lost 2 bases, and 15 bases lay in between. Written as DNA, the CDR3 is TGTGCCAGCAGCCGCCGTGGGGGTGGTAACACCGGGGAGCTGTTTTTT. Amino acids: CASSRRGGGNTGELFF.

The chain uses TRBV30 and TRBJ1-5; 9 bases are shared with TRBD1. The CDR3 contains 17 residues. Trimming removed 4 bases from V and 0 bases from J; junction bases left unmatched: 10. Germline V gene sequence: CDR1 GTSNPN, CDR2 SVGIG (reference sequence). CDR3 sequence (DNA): TGTGCCTGGAACATGGGACAGGGCACTAATAGCAATCAGCCCCAGCATTTT. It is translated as CAWNMGQGTNSNQPQHF.

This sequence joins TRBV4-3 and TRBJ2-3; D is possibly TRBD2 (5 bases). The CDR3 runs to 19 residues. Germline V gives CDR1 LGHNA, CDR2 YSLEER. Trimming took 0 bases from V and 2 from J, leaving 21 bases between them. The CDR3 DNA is TGCGCCAGCAGCCAAGATCTCGGGTGGGGAGCGGAACACACAGATACGCAGTATTTT. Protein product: CASSQDLGWGAEHTDTQYF.

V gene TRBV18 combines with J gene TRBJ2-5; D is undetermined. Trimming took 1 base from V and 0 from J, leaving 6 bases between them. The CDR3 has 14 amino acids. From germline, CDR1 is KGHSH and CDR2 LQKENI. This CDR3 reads CASSPLPDQETQYF. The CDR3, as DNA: TGTGCCAGCTCACCACTGCCAGACCAAGAGACCCAGTACTTC.

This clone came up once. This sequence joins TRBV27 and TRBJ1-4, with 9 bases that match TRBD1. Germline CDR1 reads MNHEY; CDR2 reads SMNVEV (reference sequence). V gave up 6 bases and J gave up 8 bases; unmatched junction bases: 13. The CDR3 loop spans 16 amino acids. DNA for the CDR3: TGTGCCAGCAGCCGAAAAACAGGGGGCGCAGGGGAAAAACTGTTTTTT. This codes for CASSRKTGGAGEKLFF. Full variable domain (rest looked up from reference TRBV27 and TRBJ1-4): EAQVTQNPRYLITVTGKKLTVTCSQNMNHEYMSWYRQDPGLGLRQIYYSMNVEVTDKGDVPEGYKVSRKEKRNFPLILESPSPNQTSLYFCASSRKTGGAGEKLFFGSGTQLSVL.

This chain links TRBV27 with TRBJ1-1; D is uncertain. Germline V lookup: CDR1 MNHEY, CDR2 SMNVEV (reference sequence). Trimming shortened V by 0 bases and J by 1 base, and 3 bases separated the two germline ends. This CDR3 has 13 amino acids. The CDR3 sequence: CASSLSWNTEAFF. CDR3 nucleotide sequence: TGTGCCAGCAGTTTATCGTGGAACACTGAAGCTTTCTTT.

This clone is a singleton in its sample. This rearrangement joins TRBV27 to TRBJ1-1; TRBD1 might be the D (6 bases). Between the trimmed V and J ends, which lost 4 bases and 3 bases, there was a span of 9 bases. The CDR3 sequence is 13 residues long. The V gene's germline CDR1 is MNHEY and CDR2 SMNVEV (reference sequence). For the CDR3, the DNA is TGTGCCAGCAGTTACAGGGCCGACACTGAAGCTTTCTTT. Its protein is CASSYRADTEAFF.

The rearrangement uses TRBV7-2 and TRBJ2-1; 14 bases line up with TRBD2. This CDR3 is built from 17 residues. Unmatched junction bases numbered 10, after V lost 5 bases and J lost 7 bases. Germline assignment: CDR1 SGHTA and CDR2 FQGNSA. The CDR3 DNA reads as TGTGCCAGCAGCCTAGGACTAGCGGGGGGATCGGGGAATGAGCAGTTCTTC. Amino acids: CASSLGLAGGSGNEQFF.

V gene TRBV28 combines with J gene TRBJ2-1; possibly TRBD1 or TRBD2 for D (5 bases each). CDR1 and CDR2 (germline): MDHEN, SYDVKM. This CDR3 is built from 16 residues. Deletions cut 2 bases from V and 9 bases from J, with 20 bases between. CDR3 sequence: CASSLPRARRAGEQFF. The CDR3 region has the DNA TGTGCCAGCAGTTTACCCAGGGCCCGTCGCGCGGGTGAGCAGTTCTTC.

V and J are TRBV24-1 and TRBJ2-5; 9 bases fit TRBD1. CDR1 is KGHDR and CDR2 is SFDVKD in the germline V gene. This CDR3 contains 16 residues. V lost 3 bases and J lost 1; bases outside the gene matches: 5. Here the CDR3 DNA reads TGTGCCACCAGTGATACGACAGGGGGGTCCCAAGAGACCCAGTACTTC. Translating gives CATSDTTGGSQETQYF.

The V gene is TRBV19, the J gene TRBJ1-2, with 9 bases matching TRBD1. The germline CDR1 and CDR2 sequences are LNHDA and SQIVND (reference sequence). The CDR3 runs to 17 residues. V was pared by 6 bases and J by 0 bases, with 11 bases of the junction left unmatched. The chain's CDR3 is CASREQGAPSANYGYTF. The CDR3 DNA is TGTGCCAGTAGAGAACAGGGGGCCCCTTCTGCTAACTATGGCTACACCTTC.

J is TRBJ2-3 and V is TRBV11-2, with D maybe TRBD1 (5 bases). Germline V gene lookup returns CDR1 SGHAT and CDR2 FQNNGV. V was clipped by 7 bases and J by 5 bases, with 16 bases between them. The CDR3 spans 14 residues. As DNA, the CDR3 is TGTGCCAGCAAACCAAGGGGTATTAAAGATACGCAGTATTTT. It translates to CASKPRGIKDTQYF.

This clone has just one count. The CDR3 protein is CASSAPRRTDTQYF. DNA for the CDR3: TGTGCCAGCAGCGCCCCCAGGCGCACAGATACGCAGTATTTT. The chain couples TRBV9 to TRBJ2-3; D ambiguous. The CDR3 length is 14 residues. Germline V CDR1 and CDR2: SGDLS, YYNGEE. The V end lost 3 bases, the J end lost 1 base, and 9 bases lay between the germline ends.

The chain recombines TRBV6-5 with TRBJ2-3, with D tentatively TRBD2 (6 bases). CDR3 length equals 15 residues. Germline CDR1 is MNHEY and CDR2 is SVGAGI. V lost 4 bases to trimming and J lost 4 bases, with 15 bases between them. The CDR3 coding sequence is TGTGCCAGCAGTTTAACCACGGGAGCCGCAGATACGCAGTATTTT. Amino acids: CASSLTTGAADTQYF.

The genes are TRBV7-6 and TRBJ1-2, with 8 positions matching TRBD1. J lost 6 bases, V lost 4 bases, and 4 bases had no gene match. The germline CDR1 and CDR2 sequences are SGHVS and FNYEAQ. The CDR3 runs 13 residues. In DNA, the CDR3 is TGTGCCAGCAGCTCAGAGACAGGGGATGGCTACACCTTC. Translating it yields CASSSETGDGYTF. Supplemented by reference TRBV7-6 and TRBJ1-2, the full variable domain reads GAGVSQSPRYKVTKRGQDVALRCDPISGHVSLYWYRQALGQGPEFLTYFNYEAQQDKSGLPNDRFSAERPEGSISTLTIQRTEQRDSAMYRCASSSETGDGYTFGSGTRLTVV.

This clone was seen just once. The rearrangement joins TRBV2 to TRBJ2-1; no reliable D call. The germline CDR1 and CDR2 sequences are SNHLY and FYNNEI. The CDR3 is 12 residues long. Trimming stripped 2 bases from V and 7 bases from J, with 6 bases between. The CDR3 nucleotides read TGTGCCAGCAGTGAAATGGGGAATGAGCAGTTCTTC. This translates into CASSEMGNEQFF.

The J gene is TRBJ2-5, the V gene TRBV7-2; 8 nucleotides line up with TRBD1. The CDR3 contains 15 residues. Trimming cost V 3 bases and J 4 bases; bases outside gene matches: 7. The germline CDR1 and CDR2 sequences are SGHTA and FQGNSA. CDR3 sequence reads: CASSLTSGTGETQYF. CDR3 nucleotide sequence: TGTGCCAGCAGCTTGACCTCCGGGACAGGAGAGACCCAGTACTTC. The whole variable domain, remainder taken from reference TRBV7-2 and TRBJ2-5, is GAGVSQSPSNKVTEKGKDVELRCDPISGHTALYWYRQSLGQGLEFLIYFQGNSAPDKSGLPSDRFSAERTGGSVSTLTIQRTQQEDSAVYLCASSLTSGTGETQYFGPGTRLLVL.

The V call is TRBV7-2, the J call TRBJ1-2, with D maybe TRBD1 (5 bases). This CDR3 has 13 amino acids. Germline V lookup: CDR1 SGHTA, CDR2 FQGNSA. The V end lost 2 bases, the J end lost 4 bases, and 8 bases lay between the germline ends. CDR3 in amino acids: CASSLIGAYGYTF. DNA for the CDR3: TGTGCCAGCAGCTTAATCGGGGCCTATGGCTACACCTTC.

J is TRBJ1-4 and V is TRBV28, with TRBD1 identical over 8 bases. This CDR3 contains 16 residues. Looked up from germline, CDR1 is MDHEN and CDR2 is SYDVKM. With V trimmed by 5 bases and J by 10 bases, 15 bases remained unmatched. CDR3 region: CASSTDRDGVMRKLFF. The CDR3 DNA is TGTGCCAGCAGTACGGACAGGGATGGGGTCATGAGAAAACTGTTTTTT.

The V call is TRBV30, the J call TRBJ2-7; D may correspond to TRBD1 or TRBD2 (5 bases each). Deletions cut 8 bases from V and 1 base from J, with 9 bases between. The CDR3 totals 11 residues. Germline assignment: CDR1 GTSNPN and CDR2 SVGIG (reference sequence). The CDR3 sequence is CAGTVSYEQYF. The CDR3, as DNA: TGTGCCGGGACGGTTTCCTACGAGCAGTACTTC.